The 14 T cell receptor beta chains below all came from one sample that was sequenced in a study of cytomegalovirus exposure and HLA in healthy donors. Primers: 60 Vbeta forward and 13 Jbeta reverse. Sequencing was performed with immunoSEQ multiplex PCR; in TCRdb, only in-frame clones are kept and a portion is missing. The repertoire has about 180,000 clones, 70% to 80% of them found once; the top ten carry about 1.6%. The sequenced material came from PBMCs. Every receptor here comes from a man younger than 35 in good health and CMV-seronegative.

The CDR3 DNA reads as TGTGCCACCCTAACAGGGCCTGATGAGCAGTTCTTC. It encodes CATLTGPDEQFF. The chain carries TRBV28 and TRBJ2-1; possible D gene TRBD1, 6 bases. V was clipped by 10 bases and J by 8 bases, with 15 bases between them. The CDR3 runs 12 residues. Germline V lookup: CDR1 MDHEN, CDR2 SYDVKM.

V gene TRBV28 combines with J gene TRBJ1-1; no reliable D call. Germline V lookup: CDR1 MDHEN, CDR2 SYDVKM. V dropped 6 bases and J dropped 1 base, with 6 bases sitting between them. The CDR3 is made up of 12 amino acids. This CDR3 is CASSERNTEAFF. CDR3 nucleotide sequence: TGTGCCAGCAGCGAGAGGAACACTGAAGCTTTCTTT.

This clone was found once. J is TRBJ1-1 and V is TRBV28; D gene unclear. Germline assignment: CDR1 MDHEN and CDR2 SYDVKM. V lost 1 base and J 4 bases, leaving 13 bases between the germline ends. The CDR3 runs 15 residues. The CDR3 nucleotides are TGTGCCAGCAGTTTATTCACGGAGTTAGGCACTGAAGCTTTCTTT. It codes for CASSLFTELGTEAFF.

Note on this clone: A read error may produce the germline difference seen at one junction end. The chain uses TRBV7-7 and TRBJ1-3, with 8 bases aligning to TRBD1. The CDR3 contains 15 residues. The germline gives CDR1 SSHAT, CDR2 FNYEAQ (reference sequence). The CDR3 coding sequence is TGTGCTAGCAGTCCCGGACAGGGCACTGGAAACACCATATATTTT. Translation gives CASSPGQGTGNTIYF.

This clone was observed a handful of times. The genes are TRBV29-1 and TRBJ2-7, with 10 bases fitting TRBD1. The V gene end was trimmed by 5 bases and the J gene end by 2 bases; junction bases not matched to a gene: 9. The CDR3 sequence is 15 residues long. Germline V gives CDR1 SQVTM, CDR2 ANQGSEA. Written as DNA, the CDR3 is TGCAGCGTTTGGTCAGGACAGGGGGGGACCTACGAGCAGTACTTC. This gives the protein CSVWSGQGGTYEQYF.

The V call is TRBV29-1, the J call TRBJ1-3, with D maybe TRBD1 (6 bases). With 7 bases removed from V and 3 bases from J, the gap between germline ends came to 10 bases. The germline V gene encodes CDR1 SQVTM and CDR2 ANQGSEA. CDR3 length equals 12 residues. CDR3 in amino acids: CSAQGYGNTIYF. In DNA, the CDR3 is TGCAGCGCGCAGGGGTATGGAAACACCATATATTTT. Supplemented by reference TRBV29-1 and TRBJ1-3, the full variable domain reads SAVISQKPSRDICQRGTSLTIQCQVDSQVTMMFWYRQQPGQSLTLIATANQGSEATYESGFVIDKFPISRPNLTFSTLTVSNMSPEDSSIYLCSAQGYGNTIYFGEGSWLTVV.

J is TRBJ2-2 and V is TRBV2; 8 nucleotides agree with TRBD2. Germline V lookup: CDR1 SNHLY, CDR2 FYNNEI. V gave up 5 bases and J gave up 7 bases; unmatched junction bases: 12. This CDR3 spans 16 amino acids. CDR3 nucleotide sequence: TGTGCCAGCAGTAACGGCCCCGGGGGGGCCGACGGGGAGCTGTTTTTT. Translating it yields CASSNGPGGADGELFF.

The chain is built from TRBV10-1 and TRBJ2-7; 10 bases align to TRBD2. This CDR3 contains 15 residues. V shed 6 bases and J 5 bases; nucleotides not matched to a gene: 10. Per germline, CDR1 WNHNN and CDR2 SYGVQD (reference sequence). CDR3 nucleotides: TGCGCCAGCAGCGGGCCCGGGACTAGCGTCGACGAGCAGTACTTC. As protein: CASSGPGTSVDEQYF.

This chain links TRBV2 with TRBJ2-2; D unresolved. This CDR3 comprises 15 residues. CDR1 and CDR2 from the germline V gene are SNHLY and FYNNEI. Trimming removed 7 bases from V and 1 base from J, with 13 bases in between. The CDR3 nucleotides are TGTGCCAGCACTCCCGTACCGGGGAACACCGGGGAGCTGTTTTTT. This codes for CASTPVPGNTGELFF.

This chain joins TRBV5-1 and TRBJ2-6; D unclear. The CDR3 length is 14 residues. The germline V gene encodes CDR1 SGHRS and CDR2 YFSETQ. V was trimmed by 5 bases and J by 0 bases, leaving 6 bases between them. The CDR3 DNA reads TGCGCCAGCAGGTCCAGCTCTGGGGCCAACGTCCTGACTTTC. Amino acid sequence: CASRSSSGANVLTF.

V usage is TRBV6-4 and J usage is TRBJ2-1, with 8 positions matching TRBD2. The CDR3 has 15 amino acids. Trimming cost V 5 bases and J 7 bases; bases outside gene matches: 10. Germline CDR1 is MRHNA and CDR2 is SNTAGT. CDR3 sequence: CASSPRGGEPNEQFF. The CDR3 DNA reads TGTGCCAGCAGTCCTCGGGGGGGAGAGCCTAATGAGCAGTTCTTC.

The J gene is TRBJ2-5, the V gene TRBV15; a weak D match, TRBD2 (6 bases). The tail of the sequence fits TRBJ2-7 better, so the J call may be wrong. Germline assignment: CDR1 LNHNV and CDR2 YYDKDF (reference sequence). This CDR3 spans 15 amino acids. This chain's CDR3 is CATSSEDGSSYEQYF. CDR3 DNA sequence: TGTGCCACCAGCAGCGAGGACGGGAGCTCCTACGAGCAGTACTTC.

The V call is TRBV28, the J call TRBJ1-5; 9 nucleotides line up with TRBD1. CDR3 length: 18 residues. The junction had 9 bases not matched to a gene; V was cut back by 3 bases and J by 0 bases. The germline V gene encodes CDR1 MDHEN and CDR2 SYDVKM. For the CDR3, the DNA is TGTGCCAGCAGTTTCGGGGACAGGGTTTATTATAGCAATCAGCCCCAGCATTTT. This codes for CASSFGDRVYYSNQPQHF. Full variable domain (rest looked up from reference TRBV28 and TRBJ1-5): DVKVTQSSRYLVKRTGEKVFLECVQDMDHENMFWYRQDPGLGLRLIYFSYDVKMKEKGDIPEGYSVSREKKERFSLILESASTNQTSMYLCASSFGDRVYYSNQPQHFGDGTRLSIL.

CDR3 bases: TGTGCCTGGAGTGTAGGGGCAGCCTCGTACGAGCAGTACTTC. Amino acid sequence: CAWSVGAASYEQYF. This chain links TRBV30 with TRBJ2-7; D perhaps matches TRBD1 (5 bases). V gave up 0 bases and J gave up 4 bases, with 13 bases separating them. The length of the CDR3 is 14 residues. Germline V gene lookup returns CDR1 GTSNPN and CDR2 SVGIG (reference sequence).